This TCR beta chain came from a study of blood T cell repertoires in COVID-19. Study as a whole: There were acute and convalescent COVID-19 samples, and they came from the United States, Italy and Spain. T cells, B-cell-depleted T cells, or PBMCs supplied cDNA or gDNA.

About this clone itself: The sample has other DNA sequences that encode this CDR3 too.

V was trimmed by 0 bases and J by 5 bases, leaving 5 bases between them. Germline V gene data show CDR1 as LNHNV and CDR2 as YYDKDF (reference sequence). This CDR3 has 13 residues. The authors' processing: Amplified reference gene primers provided the basis for estimating nucleated cell counts. The protocol was immunoSEQ multiplex PCR, while the TCRdb copy is restricted to in-frame clones and leaves out a portion. V and J calls and clone size are given by that table; D and trimming were obtained from the DNA. In the table there are around 110,000 clones, about 80% of which are singletons. The J gene is TRBJ2-1, the V gene TRBV15; D unclear. This sequence was found in a man aged 65-85 years with active or convalescent COVID-19. Specimen: peripheral blood. The CDR3 loop reads CATSRDRDNEQFF. The DNA for the CDR3 is TGTGCCACCAGCAGAGATCGAGACAATGAGCAGTTCTTC.